The table lists the clone carrying this T cell receptor beta chain with many counts. The sample originates from a study of T cells in Graves' hyperthyroidism and ophthalmopathy. The CDR3 regions of TCR beta were amplified from RNA transcripts. Primed by the HTBI set, a first-round RT-PCR was run on the TCR CDR3. TCRdb redid the calling of the multiplex PCR reads with MiXCR, one entry per CDR3 protein. The sample has about 640,000 distinct CDR3 sequences; about a fifth are singletons. This receptor was obtained from a young man with Graves' ophthalmopathy. Sequenced input: blood.

The CDR3 DNA reads as TGTGCCACCAGTGATACCCGTAGCGGGAGGAGCCGGAATGAGCAGTTCTTC. Amino acids: CATSDTRSGRSRNEQFF. The chain employs TRBV24-1 and TRBJ2-1; TRBD2 matches 10 bases. J lost 7 bases, V lost 3 bases, and 11 bases had no gene match. Per the germline V gene, CDR1 is KGHDR and CDR2 is SFDVKD. The CDR3 is made up of 17 amino acids.